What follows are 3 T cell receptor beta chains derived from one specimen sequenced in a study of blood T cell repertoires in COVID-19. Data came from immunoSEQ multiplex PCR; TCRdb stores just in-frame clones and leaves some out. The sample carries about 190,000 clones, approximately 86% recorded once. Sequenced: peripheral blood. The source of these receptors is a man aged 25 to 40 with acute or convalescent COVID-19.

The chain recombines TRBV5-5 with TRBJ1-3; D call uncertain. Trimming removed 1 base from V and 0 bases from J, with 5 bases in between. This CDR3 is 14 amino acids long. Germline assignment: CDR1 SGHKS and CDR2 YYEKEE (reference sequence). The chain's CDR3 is CASSLMSSGNTIYF. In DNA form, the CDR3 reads TGTGCCAGCAGCTTGATGAGCTCTGGAAACACCATATATTTT.

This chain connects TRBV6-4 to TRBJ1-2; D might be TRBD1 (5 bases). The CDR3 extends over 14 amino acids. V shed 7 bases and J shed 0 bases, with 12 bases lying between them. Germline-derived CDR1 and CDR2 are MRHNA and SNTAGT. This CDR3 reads CASTEGGANYGYTF. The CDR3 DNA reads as TGTGCCAGCACCGAGGGAGGGGCTAACTATGGCTACACCTTC.

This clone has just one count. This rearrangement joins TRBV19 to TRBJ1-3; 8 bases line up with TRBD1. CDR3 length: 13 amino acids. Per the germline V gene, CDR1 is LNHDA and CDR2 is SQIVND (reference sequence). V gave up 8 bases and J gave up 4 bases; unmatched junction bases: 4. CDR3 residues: CASLGQGGNTIYF. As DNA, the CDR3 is TGTGCCAGTCTCGGACAGGGAGGAAACACCATATATTTT.